Listed below are T cell receptor beta chains from one sample, sequenced in a study of cytomegalovirus exposure and HLA in healthy donors. Sequenced by immunoSEQ multiplex PCR; TCRdb stores in-frame clones only, minus some. This sample has under 200,000 clones, with approximately 78% found just once. The sequencing sample was made of PBMCs. These receptors all come from a woman between 18 and 30 years old in good health and CMV-seronegative. The conserved cysteine and the conserved F or W are not part of the CDR3 here.

V gene: TRBV25-1
CDR3 protein: ASSENAGGQGNSPLH

V gene: TRBV2
CDR3 protein: ASSLLNTEAF

V gene: TRBV5-6
CDR3 protein: ASSLGGQDTEAF

V gene: TRBV29-1
CDR3 protein: SDVGGTGSTEAF

V gene: TRBV27
CDR3 protein: ASSPRTGVNQPQH

V gene: TRBV29-1
CDR3 protein: SVGLPNTGELF

V gene: TRBV5-5
CDR3 protein: ASSPSFGGAYEQY

V gene: TRBV16
CDR3 protein: ASSRGTTSSYEQY

V gene: TRBV11-2
CDR3 protein: ASSPRVGQGVSGYT

V gene: TRBV4-2
CDR3 protein: ASSQDGPSRYEQY

V gene: TRBV6-1
CDR3 protein: ASSDGGRETQY

V gene: TRBV2
CDR3 protein: ASSADRDQETQY

V gene: TRBV7-3
CDR3 protein: ASSFDREYEQY

V gene: TRBV7-9
CDR3 protein: ASSSSAYGGNYGYT

V gene: TRBV28
CDR3 protein: ASNPRATNEKLF

V gene: TRBV27
CDR3 protein: ASSFLGQAVNYEQY

V gene: TRBV4-1
CDR3 protein: ASSQDSTKGGAGELF

V gene: TRBV6-5
CDR3 protein: ASSYFRETSYEQY

V gene: TRBV28
CDR3 protein: ASSPTTGGRYEQY

V gene: TRBV18
CDR3 protein: ASSPSGRGTDTQY

V gene: TRBV5-1
CDR3 protein: ASSLGQELNGYT

V gene: TRBV7-9
CDR3 protein: ASSSAIGNTIY

V gene: TRBV7-2
CDR3 protein: ASSRTGDGGYT

V gene: TRBV15
CDR3 protein: ATSRDRGVAGTQY

V gene: TRBV6-1
CDR3 protein: ASSGQPYGYT

V gene: TRBV5-1
CDR3 protein: ASSPGQGNEKLF

V gene: TRBV9
CDR3 protein: ASSKGLGNQPQH